A selection of T cell receptor beta chains follows, all from one sample in a study of identical twins. TCRdb independently ran MiXCR on the 5' RACE reads; one entry per CDR3 protein. The sample lists 690,000 or so distinct CDR3 sequences; about 9.4% were seen once. The same specimen was also included in a second study, on yellow fever vaccine responses in identical twins.

The specimen sequenced was PBMCs. The receptors come from a woman under 30 in good health. Each CDR3 is given with its conserved first and last residue. D genes are given only for firm matches. A row's size may be missing; if present it is once, few, many or a size class.

v_call: TRBV5-1; j_call: TRBJ2-1; cdr3_length: 15; d_call: TRBD2; clone_size: few; cdr3_aa: CASSLVAGGHHEQFF; cdr3_nt: TGCGCCAGCAGCTTGGTTGCGGGGGGACACCATGAGCAGTTCTTC
v_call: TRBV11-2; j_call: TRBJ2-1; cdr3_length: 18; d_call: -; clone_size: many; cdr3_aa: CASSAVAHDPFSYNEQFF; cdr3_nt: TGTGCCAGCAGCGCCGTAGCTCATGACCCTTTCTCCTACAATGAGCAGTTCTTC
v_call: TRBV6-1; j_call: TRBJ2-7; cdr3_length: 14; d_call: TRBD1; clone_size: many; cdr3_aa: CASHGTGHIYEQYF; cdr3_nt: TGTGCCAGCCATGGGACAGGTCACATCTACGAGCAGTACTTC
v_call: TRBV5-1; j_call: TRBJ2-2; cdr3_length: 16; d_call: -; clone_size: -; cdr3_aa: CASSPRGPLNTGELFF; cdr3_nt: TGCGCCAGCAGCCCTCGGGGACCATTGAACACCGGGGAGCTGTTTTTT
v_call: TRBV15; j_call: TRBJ2-7; cdr3_length: 13; d_call: TRBD1; clone_size: few; cdr3_aa: CATSRGQPYEQYF; cdr3_nt: TGTGCCACCAGCAGGGGACAGCCCTACGAGCAGTACTTC
v_call: TRBV3-1; j_call: TRBJ2-5; cdr3_length: 16; d_call: TRBD2; clone_size: -; cdr3_aa: CASSLTGRGRRETQYF; cdr3_nt: TGTGCCAGCAGCCTGACTGGGAGGGGCAGGAGGGAGACCCAGTACTTC
v_call: TRBV3-1; j_call: TRBJ2-1; cdr3_length: 13; d_call: -; clone_size: -; cdr3_aa: CASSPSQPHEQFF; cdr3_nt: TGTGCCAGCAGCCCCAGCCAGCCTCATGAGCAGTTCTTC
v_call: TRBV5-6; j_call: TRBJ2-3; cdr3_length: 17; d_call: TRBD1; clone_size: -; cdr3_aa: CASSFRATGVSTDTQYF; cdr3_nt: TGTGCCAGCAGTTTTCGGGCGACAGGGGTTAGCACAGATACGCAGTATTTT
v_call: TRBV7-9; j_call: TRBJ2-7; cdr3_length: 15; d_call: TRBD2; clone_size: many; cdr3_aa: CASSGRDYHSYEQYF; cdr3_nt: TGTGCCAGCAGCGGCCGGGACTACCACTCCTACGAGCAGTACTTC
v_call: TRBV20-1; j_call: TRBJ2-1; cdr3_length: 14; d_call: -; clone_size: -; cdr3_aa: CSARGFDNYNEQFF; cdr3_nt: TGCAGTGCTAGAGGGTTTGACAACTACAATGAGCAGTTCTTC
v_call: TRBV7-2; j_call: TRBJ2-5; cdr3_length: 14; d_call: -; clone_size: -; cdr3_aa: CASSLVRLLETQYF; cdr3_nt: TGTGCCAGCAGCTTAGTAAGGTTGTTAGAGACCCAGTACTTC
v_call: TRBV20-1; j_call: TRBJ1-1; cdr3_length: 12; d_call: -; clone_size: -; cdr3_aa: CSARGDSAEAFF; cdr3_nt: TGCAGTGCTAGAGGCGACAGCGCTGAAGCTTTCTTT
v_call: TRBV30; j_call: TRBJ2-7; cdr3_length: 15; d_call: -; clone_size: -; cdr3_aa: CAWSGVDGWSYEQYF; cdr3_nt: TGTGCCTGGAGTGGGGTTGACGGGTGGTCATACGAGCAGTACTTC
v_call: TRBV3-1; j_call: TRBJ2-1; cdr3_length: 17; d_call: TRBD2; clone_size: few; cdr3_aa: CASSQFGGAGSYNEQFF; cdr3_nt: TGTGCCTCCAGCCAATTCGGGGGGGCCGGCTCCTACAATGAGCAGTTCTTC
v_call: TRBV4-3; j_call: TRBJ2-7; cdr3_length: 14; d_call: -; clone_size: few; cdr3_aa: CASSQGSGPYEQYF; cdr3_nt: TGCGCCAGCAGCCAAGGGAGCGGGCCCTACGAGCAGTACTTC
v_call: TRBV7-3; j_call: TRBJ2-3; cdr3_length: 16; d_call: TRBD1; clone_size: few; cdr3_aa: CASSSAGQGIDDTQYF; cdr3_nt: TGTGCCAGCAGCTCCGCGGGACAGGGGATTGACGATACGCAGTATTTT
v_call: TRBV12-3/TRBV12-4; j_call: TRBJ2-1; cdr3_length: 15; d_call: -; clone_size: many; cdr3_aa: CASRTGTTSYNEQFF; cdr3_nt: TGTGCCAGCAGGACCGGGACGACCTCCTACAATGAGCAGTTCTTC
v_call: TRBV6-2/TRBV6-3; j_call: TRBJ2-1; cdr3_length: 14; d_call: TRBD2; clone_size: few; cdr3_aa: CASNIAGGPTGQFF; cdr3_nt: TGTGCCAGCAACATAGCGGGAGGGCCGACGGGGCAGTTCTTC
v_call: TRBV3-1; j_call: TRBJ2-6; cdr3_length: 15; d_call: -; clone_size: few; cdr3_aa: CASSLGSFGANVLTF; cdr3_nt: TGTGCCAGCAGCCTCGGGTCCTTTGGGGCCAACGTCCTGACTTTC
v_call: TRBV14; j_call: TRBJ2-1; cdr3_length: 15; d_call: TRBD2; clone_size: many; cdr3_aa: CASSQALAVSNEQFF; cdr3_nt: TGTGCCAGCAGCCAAGCACTAGCGGTATCCAATGAGCAGTTCTTC
v_call: TRBV10-3; j_call: TRBJ2-1; cdr3_length: 14; d_call: -; clone_size: -; cdr3_aa: CASGGVGSYNEQFF; cdr3_nt: TGTGCCAGCGGAGGGGTTGGCTCCTACAATGAGCAGTTCTTC
v_call: TRBV7-9; j_call: TRBJ1-1; cdr3_length: 14; d_call: TRBD1; clone_size: -; cdr3_aa: CASSRKGQGVEAFF; cdr3_nt: TGTGCCAGCAGCCGGAAAGGACAGGGAGTAGAAGCTTTCTTT
v_call: TRBV4-1; j_call: TRBJ2-5; cdr3_length: 16; d_call: TRBD2; clone_size: few; cdr3_aa: CASSYVTGLAGETQYF; cdr3_nt: TGCGCCAGCAGCTACGTGACGGGACTAGCGGGAGAGACCCAGTACTTC
v_call: TRBV20-1; j_call: TRBJ1-2; cdr3_length: 14; d_call: -; clone_size: few; cdr3_aa: CSAAGLPGADGYTF; cdr3_nt: TGCAGTGCCGCCGGACTGCCCGGTGCGGATGGCTACACCTTC
v_call: TRBV20-1; j_call: TRBJ2-3; cdr3_length: 12; d_call: -; clone_size: -; cdr3_aa: CSASRGADTQYF; cdr3_nt: TGCAGTGCCAGCAGGGGAGCAGATACGCAGTATTTT
v_call: TRBV7-9; j_call: TRBJ2-1; cdr3_length: 17; d_call: -; clone_size: many; cdr3_aa: CASSSYGGASSYNEQFF; cdr3_nt: TGTGCCAGCAGCTCATACGGGGGTGCGAGCTCCTACAATGAGCAGTTCTTC
v_call: TRBV7-2; j_call: TRBJ2-2; cdr3_length: 14; d_call: -; clone_size: many; cdr3_aa: CASSFVNFGGELFF; cdr3_nt: TGTGCCAGCAGCTTCGTCAATTTTGGCGGGGAGCTGTTTTTT
v_call: TRBV7-2; j_call: TRBJ2-1; cdr3_length: 13; d_call: -; clone_size: few; cdr3_aa: CASSFLSNNEQFF; cdr3_nt: TGTGCCAGCAGCTTCCTCAGCAACAATGAGCAGTTCTTC
v_call: TRBV19; j_call: TRBJ2-7; cdr3_length: 13; d_call: TRBD1; clone_size: -; cdr3_aa: CASKGRGSYKQYF; cdr3_nt: TGTGCCAGTAAGGGCAGGGGGTCCTACAAGCAGTACTTC
v_call: TRBV7-3; j_call: TRBJ2-1; cdr3_length: 16; d_call: -; clone_size: -; cdr3_aa: CASSLTGSFSYNEQFF; cdr3_nt: TGTGCCAGCAGCTTAACAGGTAGCTTTTCCTACAATGAGCAGTTCTTC
v_call: TRBV5-1; j_call: TRBJ1-2; cdr3_length: 14; d_call: -; clone_size: -; cdr3_aa: CASSLGGRDYGYTF; cdr3_nt: TGCGCCAGCAGCTTGGGTGGAAGGGACTATGGCTACACCTTC